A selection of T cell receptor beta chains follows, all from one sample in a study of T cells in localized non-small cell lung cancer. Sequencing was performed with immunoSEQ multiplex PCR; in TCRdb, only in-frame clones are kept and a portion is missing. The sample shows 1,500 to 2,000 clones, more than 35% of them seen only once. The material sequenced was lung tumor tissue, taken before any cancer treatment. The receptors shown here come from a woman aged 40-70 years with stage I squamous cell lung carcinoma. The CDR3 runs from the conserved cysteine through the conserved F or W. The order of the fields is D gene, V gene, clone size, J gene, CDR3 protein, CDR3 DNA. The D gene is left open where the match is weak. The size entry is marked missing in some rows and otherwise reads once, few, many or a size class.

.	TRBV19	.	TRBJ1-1	CASSMMTEAFF	TGTGCCAGTAGTATGATGACTGAAGCTTTCTTT
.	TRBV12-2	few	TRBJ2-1	CASRLGMGLAADEQFF	TGTGCAAGTCGCTTGGGGATGGGACTAGCCGCGGATGAGCAGTTCTTC
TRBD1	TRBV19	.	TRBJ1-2	CASRGMGQGYGYTF	TGTGCCAGTAGGGGTATGGGACAGGGCTATGGCTACACCTTC
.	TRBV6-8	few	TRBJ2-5	CASQQDVSYQETQYF	TGTGCCAGCCAACAAGATGTTTCCTACCAAGAGACCCAGTACTTC
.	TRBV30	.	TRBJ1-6	CAWSQGQRNSPLHF	TGTGCCTGGAGTCAAGGACAGCGGAATTCACCCCTCCACTTT
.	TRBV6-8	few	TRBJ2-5	CAIRGAGEVETQYF	TGTGCCATCAGGGGGGCCGGGGAGGTTGAGACCCAGTACTTC
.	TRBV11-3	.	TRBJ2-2	CASSLGTGFTGELFF	TGTGCCAGCAGCCTAGGAACAGGGTTCACCGGGGAGCTGTTTTTT
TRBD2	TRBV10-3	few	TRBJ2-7	CASGAGRGSYEQYF	TGTGCCAGCGGGGCGGGGAGGGGCTCCTACGAGCAGTACTTC
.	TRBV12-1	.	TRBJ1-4	CARGAGTNEKLFF	TGTGCCAGGGGAGCAGGAACTAATGAAAAACTGTTTTTT
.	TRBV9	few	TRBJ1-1	CASRPTNTEAFF	TGTGCCAGCAGACCCACGAACACTGAAGCTTTCTTT
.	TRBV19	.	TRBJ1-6	CASSISGSSPLHF	TGTGCCAGTAGTATATCTGGTAGTTCACCCCTCCACTTT
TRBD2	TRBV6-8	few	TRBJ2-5	CASSAGEETQYF	TGTGCCAGCAGTGCGGGGGAAGAGACCCAGTACTTC
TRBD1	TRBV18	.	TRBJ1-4	CASQTGRDEKLFF	TGTGCCAGCCAGACAGGGCGGGATGAAAAACTGTTTTTT
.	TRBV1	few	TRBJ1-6	CASSQSLGQPNSPLHF	TGCGCCAGCAGCCAGTCTCTCGGCCAGCCAAATTCACCCCTCCACTTT
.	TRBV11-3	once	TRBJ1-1	CASSLDSMNTEAFF	TGTGCCAGCAGCTTAGACAGCATGAACACTGAAGCTTTCTTT
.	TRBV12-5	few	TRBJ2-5	CASQDSIKETQYF	TGTGCCAGCCAGGACAGTATTAAGGAGACCCAGTACTTC
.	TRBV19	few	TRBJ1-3	CASSMRTGNTIYF	TGTGCCAGTAGTATGAGGACCGGAAACACCATATATTTT
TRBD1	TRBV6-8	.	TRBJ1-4	CASRGQGEVEKLFF	TGTGCCAGCAGAGGACAGGGGGAAGTTGAAAAACTGTTTTTT
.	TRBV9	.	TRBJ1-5	CASSVGGVRNQPQHF	TGTGCCAGCAGTGTCGGGGGCGTAAGGAATCAGCCCCAGCATTTT
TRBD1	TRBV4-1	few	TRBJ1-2	CASSQARDRAHYGYTF	TGCGCCAGCAGCCAAGCCCGGGACAGGGCCCACTATGGCTACACCTTC
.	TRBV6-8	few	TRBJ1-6	CASGRTGWAEGSPLHF	TGTGCCAGCGGAAGGACCGGCTGGGCCGAGGGATCACCCCTCCACTTT
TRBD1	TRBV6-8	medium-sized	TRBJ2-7	CASRDPTGAYEQYF	TGTGCCAGCAGGGACCCCACAGGGGCCTACGAGCAGTACTTC
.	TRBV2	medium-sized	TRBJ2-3	CASSFWPTFDTDTQYF	TGTGCCAGCAGCTTTTGGCCCACTTTCGATACAGATACGCAGTATTTT
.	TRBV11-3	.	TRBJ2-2	CASSFGSSNTGELFF	TGTGCCAGCAGCTTCGGGTCCTCGAACACCGGGGAGCTGTTTTTT
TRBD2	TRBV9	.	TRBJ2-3	CASSESGGADTQYF	TGTGCCAGCAGTGAGAGCGGGGGGGCAGATACGCAGTATTTT
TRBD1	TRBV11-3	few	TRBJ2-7	CASSDRDRAAYEQYF	TGTGCCAGCAGCGACCGGGACAGGGCAGCCTACGAGCAGTACTTC
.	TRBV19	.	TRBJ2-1	CASSIVATGFNEQFF	TGTGCCAGTAGTATAGTGGCCACCGGGTTCAATGAGCAGTTCTTC
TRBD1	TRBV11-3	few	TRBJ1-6	CASRGPGGTNSPLHF	TGTGCCAGCAGGGGGCCAGGGGGCACCAATTCACCCCTCCACTTT
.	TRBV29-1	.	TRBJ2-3	CSVVSGRADTQYF	TGCAGCGTTGTATCCGGCAGGGCAGATACGCAGTATTTT
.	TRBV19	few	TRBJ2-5	CASSMSSGTQYF	TGTGCCAGTAGTATGTCATCGGGGACCCAGTACTTC
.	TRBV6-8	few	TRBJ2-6	CASSSGADGANVLTF	TGTGCCAGCAGTTCGGGGGCGGACGGGGCCAACGTCCTGACTTTC
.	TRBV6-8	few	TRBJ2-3	CASFRGGSTDTQYF	TGTGCCAGCTTCAGGGGGGGAAGCACAGATACGCAGTATTTT
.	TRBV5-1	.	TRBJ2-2	CASSFGSNTGELFF	TGCGCCAGCAGCTTTGGCAGCAACACCGGGGAGCTGTTTTTT
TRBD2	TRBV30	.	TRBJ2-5	CAWTSGGSQETQYF	TGTGCCTGGACTAGCGGGGGGAGTCAAGAGACCCAGTACTTC
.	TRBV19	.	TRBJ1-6	CASRQGRYNSPLHF	TGTGCCAGTAGACAAGGACGGTACAATTCACCCCTCCACTTT
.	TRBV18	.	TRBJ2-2	CASSVGGDTGELFF	TGTGCCAGCTCCGTCGGAGGGGACACCGGGGAGCTGTTTTTT
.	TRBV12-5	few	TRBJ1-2	CASGETGGYTF	TGTGCTAGTGGCGAGACAGGTGGCTACACCTTC
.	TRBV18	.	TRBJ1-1	CASSLGQMDPEAFF	TGTGCCAGCTCACTTGGACAGATGGACCCTGAAGCTTTCTTT
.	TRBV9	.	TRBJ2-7	CASSGDMLYEQYF	TGTGCCAGCAGCGGCGACATGCTCTACGAGCAGTACTTC
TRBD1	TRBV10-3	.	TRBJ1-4	CAISESRQGGEKLFF	TGTGCCATCAGTGAGTCCAGACAGGGTGGTGAAAAACTGTTTTTT
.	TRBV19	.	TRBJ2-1	CASSPTGAIGDEQFF	TGTGCCAGTAGTCCAACCGGGGCCATAGGGGATGAGCAGTTCTTC
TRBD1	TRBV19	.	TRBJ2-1	CASSMGQAHNEQFF	TGTGCCAGTAGTATGGGACAGGCCCACAATGAGCAGTTCTTC
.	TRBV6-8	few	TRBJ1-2	CASSERGASDGYTF	TGTGCCAGCAGTGAGCGGGGGGCCTCGGACGGCTACACCTTC
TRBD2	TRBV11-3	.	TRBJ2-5	CASSSSGGPEETQYF	TGTGCCAGCAGCTCTAGCGGGGGGCCAGAAGAGACCCAGTACTTC
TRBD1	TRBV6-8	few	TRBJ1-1	CASSQTGGNTEAFF	TGTGCCAGCAGTCAGACAGGGGGGAACACTGAAGCTTTCTTT
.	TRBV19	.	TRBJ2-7	CASSQSAYEQYF	TGTGCTAGTTCCCAATCGGCCTACGAGCAGTACTTC
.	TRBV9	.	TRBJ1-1	CASRVGTQAPEAFF	TGTGCCAGCAGAGTTGGGACCCAAGCACCTGAAGCTTTCTTT
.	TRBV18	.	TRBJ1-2	CASSPVGEAYGYTF	TGTGCCAGCTCACCGGTCGGGGAGGCCTATGGCTACACCTTC
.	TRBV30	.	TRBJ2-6	CALDAEGANVLTF	TGTGCCTTGGACGCCGAGGGGGCCAACGTCCTGACTTTC
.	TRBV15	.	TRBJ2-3	CATSLRPDYTDTQYF	TGTGCCACCAGCCTGCGACCGGACTACACAGATACGCAGTATTTT
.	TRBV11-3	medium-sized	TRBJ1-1	CASSFGSFGGTEAFF	TGTGCCAGCAGCTTCGGGTCTTTCGGCGGCACTGAAGCTTTCTTT
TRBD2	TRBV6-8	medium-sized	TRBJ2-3	CASRPGLAGGSTDTQYF	TGTGCCAGCAGGCCGGGACTAGCGGGGGGAAGCACAGATACGCAGTATTTT
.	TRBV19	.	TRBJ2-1	CASSLSSYNEQFF	TGTGCCAGTAGTTTAAGCTCCTACAATGAGCAGTTCTTC